These T cell receptor beta chains were read from a single sample in a study of blood T cell repertoires in COVID-19. Libraries were prepared by immunoSEQ multiplex PCR; TCRdb keeps only in-frame clonotypes and omits some of them. The sample contains about 430,000 clones, around nine tenths of which appear only once. The specimen was PBMCs or T cells enriched from blood (not recorded which). The receptors derive from a young woman who had been exposed to COVID-19. The CDR3 runs from the conserved cysteine through the conserved F or W. D genes are given only for firm matches. Size values are once, few and many counts, or a class for expanded clones, and some rows have none.

j_call,d_call,v_call,cdr3_length,clone_size,cdr3_aa,cdr3_nt
TRBJ2-7,TRBD2,TRBV19,15,.,CASSIAGGSSYEQYF,TGTGCCAGTAGTATAGCCGGGGGGAGCTCCTACGAGCAGTACTTC
TRBJ2-1,TRBD1,TRBV3-1/TRBV3-2,11,.,CASGQVGVSVF,TGTGCCAGCGGACAGGTAGGCGTTTCGGTCTTC
TRBJ1-2,TRBD1,TRBV28,15,.,CASSLGDRGDSGYTF,TGTGCCAGCAGTTTAGGTGACAGGGGTGATAGTGGCTACACCTTC
TRBJ2-2,.,TRBV6-5,14,.,CASTKNRVTGELFF,TGTGCCAGCACAAAAAACAGGGTCACCGGGGAGCTGTTTTTT
TRBJ2-5,.,TRBV20-1,11,.,CSAGYGETQYF,TGCAGTGCTGGCTACGGGGAGACCCAGTACTTC
TRBJ2-4,TRBD2,TRBV6-2/TRBV6-3,16,.,CASSFGTSGGGNIQYF,TGTGCCAGCAGTTTTGGGACTAGCGGGGGGGGAAACATTCAGTACTTC
TRBJ2-1,.,TRBV28,13,.,CASSSTGENEQFF,TGTGCCAGCAGTTCAACAGGAGAGAATGAGCAGTTCTTC
TRBJ2-1,.,TRBV6-5,14,.,CASSQGTFDNEQFF,TGTGCCAGCAGCCAAGGGACATTTGACAATGAGCAGTTCTTC
TRBJ2-7,TRBD1,TRBV28,14,.,CASSSRDREYEQYF,TGTGCCAGCAGTTCCCGGGACAGGGAGTACGAGCAGTACTTC
TRBJ1-5,.,TRBV19,15,.,CASSIDVGVDQPQHF,TGTGCCAGTAGTATAGATGTCGGGGTGGATCAGCCCCAGCATTTT
TRBJ2-3,TRBD2,TRBV5-1,16,.,CASSPLAGESTDTQYF,TGCGCCAGCAGCCCATTAGCGGGGGAGAGCACAGATACGCAGTATTTT
TRBJ2-3,TRBD2,TRBV6-5,16,.,CASSYTSGGSTDTQYF,TGTGCCAGCAGTTACACTAGCGGGGGTAGCACAGATACGCAGTATTTT
TRBJ1-6,TRBD1,TRBV28,14,.,CASSAGTGVAPLHF,TGTGCCAGCAGTGCCGGGACAGGGGTGGCACCCCTCCACTTT
TRBJ2-3,TRBD2,TRBV2,17,.,CASSEAPSGTSTDTQYF,TGTGCCAGCAGTGAAGCCCCTAGCGGTACTAGCACAGATACGCAGTATTTT
TRBJ1-1,TRBD1,TRBV15,15,.,CATSTPGQGKTEAFF,TGTGCCACCAGCACACCGGGACAGGGGAAAACTGAAGCTTTCTTT
TRBJ1-1,.,TRBV19,13,once,CASTLQGSTEAFF,TGTGCCAGTACTTTACAGGGTTCCACTGAAGCTTTCTTT
TRBJ2-2,.,TRBV18,15,few,CASSPWGRGTGELFF,TGTGCCAGCTCACCATGGGGTCGGGGCACCGGGGAGCTGTTTTTT
TRBJ2-3,TRBD1,TRBV7-9,17,.,CASSILVAQGLGDTQYF,TGTGCCAGCAGCATCCTCGTGGCACAGGGGCTAGGAGATACGCAGTATTTT
TRBJ2-7,.,TRBV15,13,.,CATSRDNSYEQYF,TGTGCCACCAGCAGAGACAATTCCTACGAGCAGTACTTC
TRBJ1-3,.,TRBV10-3,15,.,CAISGDRREGNTIYF,TGTGCCATCAGCGGCGACCGGAGAGAGGGAAACACCATATATTTT
TRBJ1-2,TRBD1,TRBV13,17,.,CASSLGGGQGGPYGYTF,TGTGCCAGCAGCTTAGGAGGGGGACAGGGCGGCCCCTATGGCTACACCTTC
TRBJ2-2,TRBD2,TRBV12-5,16,few,CASGLGLAANTGELFF,TGTGCTAGTGGTTTGGGACTAGCGGCGAACACCGGGGAGCTGTTTTTT
TRBJ2-7,TRBD1,TRBV5-6,17,.,CASSLAGVVDRGRGQYF,TGTGCCAGCAGCTTGGCCGGGGTTGTGGACAGGGGCCGTGGGCAGTACTTC
TRBJ1-1,.,TRBV3-1/TRBV3-2,14,few,CASSQAWRGTEAFF,TGTGCCAGCAGCCAAGCTTGGAGGGGCACTGAAGCTTTCTTT
TRBJ2-5,TRBD2,TRBV28,15,.,CASRLSGGRLETQYF,TGTGCCAGCAGACTTAGCGGGGGACGTCTGGAGACCCAGTACTTC
TRBJ2-1,.,TRBV6-2/TRBV6-3,14,.,CASSYLGGYNEQFF,TGTGCCAGCAGTTACTTAGGGGGCTACAATGAGCAGTTCTTC
TRBJ2-2,TRBD2,TRBV4-2,16,.,CASSQGTSGRLGELFF,TGTGCCAGCAGCCAAGGGACTAGCGGGAGACTGGGGGAGCTGTTTTTT
TRBJ1-2,.,TRBV29-1,12,.,CSVDHGNYGYTF,TGCAGCGTTGATCACGGGAACTATGGCTACACCTTC
TRBJ2-7,.,TRBV28,14,.,CASSLVGTTYEQYF,TGTGCCAGCAGTTTAGTAGGGACAACATACGAGCAGTACTTC
TRBJ2-5,TRBD2,TRBV18,18,few,CASSPPGGGVSRQETQYF,TGTGCCAGCTCACCCCCCGGTGGGGGGGTATCCCGACAAGAGACCCAGTACTTC
TRBJ2-5,TRBD2,TRBV9,14,.,CASSPPGGQETQYF,TGTGCCAGCAGCCCGCCGGGGGGGCAAGAGACCCAGTACTTC
TRBJ1-2,TRBD1,TRBV7-9,13,once,CASSLDRADGYTF,TGTGCCAGCAGCTTGGACAGGGCGGATGGCTACACCTTC
TRBJ2-7,.,TRBV12-3/TRBV12-4,12,.,CASRNDKYEQYF,TGTGCCAGCAGGAACGACAAATACGAGCAGTACTTC
TRBJ2-1,TRBD1,TRBV20-1,15,.,CSASEPGQGINEQFF,TGCAGTGCTAGTGAACCGGGACAGGGCATCAATGAGCAGTTCTTC
TRBJ2-1,.,TRBV5-1,14,.,CASSFPETYNEQFF,TGCGCCAGCAGCTTCCCGGAGACCTACAATGAGCAGTTCTTC
TRBJ2-5,.,TRBV15,17,.,CATSSGGQSPRGATQYF,TGTGCCACCAGCAGCGGGGGGCAATCCCCGAGGGGTGCCACCCAGTACTTC
TRBJ1-5,TRBD1,TRBV29-1,14,.,CSVGTGGANQPQHF,TGCAGCGTTGGGACAGGAGGGGCCAATCAGCCCCAGCATTTT
TRBJ2-1,.,TRBV6-4,14,once,CASSAEQGRVEQFF,TGTGCCAGCAGTGCGGAACAGGGAAGGGTTGAGCAGTTCTTC
TRBJ2-6,TRBD1,TRBV5-1,17,.,CASAPPGGRSGANVLTF,TGCGCCAGCGCTCCCCCAGGGGGCAGATCTGGGGCCAACGTCCTGACTTTC
TRBJ2-7,TRBD2,TRBV28,14,.,CASSLRTSGYEQYF,TGTGCCAGCAGTTTAAGGACTAGCGGTTACGAGCAGTACTTC
TRBJ1-5,.,TRBV15,13,.,CATSRDAAQPQHF,TGTGCCACCAGCAGAGATGCGGCTCAGCCCCAGCATTTT
TRBJ2-2,.,TRBV4-1,15,.,CASSQPDRDTGELFF,TGCGCCAGCAGCCAACCCGACAGAGACACCGGGGAGCTGTTTTTT
TRBJ2-1,TRBD1,TRBV24-1,15,.,CATSDHRTGGLEQFF,TGTGCCACCAGTGATCACAGGACAGGGGGCCTTGAGCAGTTCTTC
TRBJ1-1,.,TRBV20-1,10,.,CSASRVPAFF,TGCAGTGCCTCACGCGTGCCGGCTTTCTTT
TRBJ2-7,TRBD2,TRBV14,15,.,CASSPLAGGSYEQYF,TGTGCCAGCAGCCCCTTAGCGGGAGGCTCCTACGAGCAGTACTTC
TRBJ2-1,TRBD1,TRBV10-3,15,.,CAISEDRGPYNEQFF,TGTGCCATCAGCGAGGACAGGGGGCCTTACAATGAGCAGTTCTTC
TRBJ2-7,.,TRBV20-1,11,.,CSEHRGGEQYF,TGCAGTGAGCACAGGGGAGGCGAGCAGTACTTC
TRBJ1-3,.,TRBV4-2,16,.,CASSQEVGRAGNTIYF,TGTGCCAGCAGCCAAGAAGTAGGCAGGGCTGGAAACACCATATATTTT
TRBJ1-2,.,TRBV30,16,few,CAWSFADRLELNGYTF,TGTGCCTGGAGTTTCGCCGACAGGCTTGAACTAAATGGCTACACCTTC
TRBJ2-1,.,TRBV5-1,13,.,CASSLGVVNEQFF,TGCGCCAGCAGCTTGGGAGTAGTCAATGAGCAGTTCTTC
TRBJ2-3,.,TRBV6-2/TRBV6-3,14,.,CASSFEVPTDTQYF,TGTGCCAGCAGTTTTGAGGTGCCGACGGATACGCAGTATTTT